This T cell receptor beta chain was sequenced for a study of cytomegalovirus exposure and HLA in healthy donors. The CDR3 is made up of 16 amino acids. CDR1 is SGHTA, CDR2 FQGNSA, per germline. Trimming took 5 bases from V and 1 from J, leaving 15 bases between them. Data came from immunoSEQ multiplex PCR; TCRdb stores just in-frame clones and leaves some out. Among fewer than 140,000 clones listed, about 87% were seen once. This receptor was taken from a woman younger than 30 in good health and CMV-seropositive. The sample consisted of PBMCs. V and J are TRBV7-2 and TRBJ1-5; maybe TRBD1 (5 bases). The CDR3 sequence: CASSQAGPWSNQPQHF. The CDR3, as DNA: TGTGCCAGCAGCCAGGCGGGGCCCTGGAGCAATCAGCCCCAGCATTTT.